The 20 T cell receptor beta chains below come from one sample, sequenced in a study of T cell responses to AZD1222 COVID-19 vaccine listed by TCRdb under 2021. This sample's time point label indicates: baseline before first vaccination. Libraries were made using the immunoSEQ multiplex PCR assay. TCRdb's version of the immuneACCESS table is confined to in-frame rearrangements and falls short of the full clone set. An unresolved V gene accounts for under half of the shortfall where checked; the remainder is of unknown origin. In this sample the table shows about 97,000 clones, about 88% of which occur a single time. Of the sample, roughly 2.8% is held by the ten largest clones. The source was peripheral blood, collected on day 0 of AZD1222 vaccination. The receptors shown here come from an adult in good health.

The gene calls are TRBV5-8 and TRBJ1-3; D is possibly TRBD1 (5 bases). Germline V gene sequence: CDR1 SGHTS, CDR2 YDEGEE. V was trimmed by 0 bases and J by 3 bases, leaving 7 bases between them. There are 14 residues in the CDR3. This CDR3 reads CASSLGQIGNTIYF. CDR3 nucleotide sequence: TGTGCCAGCAGCTTGGGACAGATTGGAAACACCATATATTTT.

The chain links TRBV30 to TRBJ1-2; TRBD1 might be the D (6 bases). CDR3 size: 15 residues. Germline V lookup: CDR1 GTSNPN, CDR2 SVGIG (reference sequence). V dropped 0 bases and J dropped 0 bases, with 11 bases sitting between them. This chain's CDR3 is CAWSVGGGTNYGYTF. The CDR3 coding sequence is TGTGCCTGGAGTGTAGGGGGGGGAACTAACTATGGCTACACCTTC.

This chain links TRBV7-6 with TRBJ1-5; D gene unclear. The germline CDR1 and CDR2 sequences are SGHVS and FNYEAQ. The V gene lost 3 bases and the J gene lost 1 base, with 10 bases spanning the gap. This CDR3 has 15 residues. The CDR3 DNA reads as TGTGCCAGCAGCTTGGGTCCGGGGAGCAATCAGCCCCAGCATTTT. This translates into CASSLGPGSNQPQHF.

The chain carries TRBV15 and TRBJ1-5; TRBD1 aligns across 7 bases. Per the germline V gene, CDR1 is LNHNV and CDR2 is YYDKDF (reference sequence). Trimming removed 0 bases from V and 4 bases from J; junction bases left unmatched: 9. The CDR3 loop spans 17 amino acids. The DNA for the CDR3 is TGTGCCACCAGCAGAGAGGGTAACAGGGGAGGGAATCAGCCCCAGCATTTT. Protein product: CATSREGNRGGNQPQHF.

The rearrangement joins TRBV6-2 or TRBV6-3 to TRBJ1-4, with D unresolved. Germline-derived CDR1 and CDR2 are MNHEY and SVGEGT. The CDR3 length is 17 residues. The germline V and J ends were trimmed by 5 bases and 4 bases, with 20 bases remaining between them. The CDR3 region has the DNA TGTGCCAGCAGTGTCGGACGGAGGTTTGGGCTTAATGAAAAACTGTTTTTT. This gives the protein CASSVGRRFGLNEKLFF.

The chain recombines TRBV28 with TRBJ1-5, with D unclear. The germline gives CDR1 MDHEN, CDR2 SYDVKM. V lost 0 bases to trimming and J lost 6 bases, with 9 bases between them. The CDR3 loop spans 14 amino acids. The CDR3 loop reads CASSLWQFVQPQHF. For the CDR3, the DNA is TGTGCCAGCAGTTTATGGCAGTTCGTTCAGCCCCAGCATTTT.

This chain connects TRBV2 to TRBJ2-2, with D unresolved. This CDR3 contains 13 residues. The V gene's germline CDR1 is SNHLY and CDR2 FYNNEI. Trimming left V 5 bases short and J 1 base short, with 5 bases between. CDR3: CASSLQNTGELFF. CDR3 nucleotide sequence: TGTGCCAGCAGTCTTCAGAACACCGGGGAGCTGTTTTTT.

This clone was seen just once. This rearrangement joins TRBV5-1 to TRBJ2-3; D gene ambiguous. This CDR3 region has 16 residues. CDR1 is SGHRS and CDR2 is YFSETQ in the germline V gene. V was clipped by 4 bases and J by 1 base, with 16 bases between them. Written as DNA, the CDR3 is TGCGCCAGCAGCCCTTACCAAAGGGCCGGCACAGATACGCAGTATTTT. It yields the protein CASSPYQRAGTDTQYF.

This clone is a singleton in its sample. The chain is built from TRBV5-1 and TRBJ2-7; D perhaps matches TRBD2 (5 bases). The germline V gene encodes CDR1 SGHRS and CDR2 YFSETQ. V lost 2 bases and J lost 2, with 14 bases in between. This CDR3 region has 15 residues. This chain's CDR3 is CASSFLSGSAYEQYF. In DNA, the CDR3 is TGCGCCAGCAGCTTCCTATCTGGGAGCGCCTACGAGCAGTACTTC.

The J gene is TRBJ1-1, the V gene TRBV19, with 9 bases identical to TRBD1. CDR1 is LNHDA and CDR2 is SQIVND in the germline V gene (reference sequence). J was trimmed by 5 bases and V by 3 bases; bases with no gene match: 4. CDR3 length: 14 amino acids. The CDR3 reads CASSIRDRVTEAFF. The CDR3 nucleotides are TGTGCCAGTAGTATCCGGGACAGGGTTACTGAAGCTTTCTTT.

This clone was seen only a few times. This chain connects TRBV5-1 to TRBJ2-7; D is undetermined. CDR1 and CDR2 from the germline V gene are SGHRS and YFSETQ. V was pared by 4 bases and J by 5 bases, with 19 bases between. The CDR3 is made up of 15 amino acids. In DNA, the CDR3 is TGCGCCAGCAGCCCACGACCGAATAAGGTCGACGAGCAGTACTTC. It codes for CASSPRPNKVDEQYF.

The genes are TRBV30 and TRBJ1-2; D is perhaps TRBD1 (6 bases). Germline V CDR1 and CDR2: GTSNPN, SVGIG (reference sequence). Between the trimmed V and J ends, which lost 0 bases and 5 bases, there was a span of 7 bases. This CDR3 comprises 12 residues. This CDR3 is CAWSVGGYGYTF. CDR3 DNA sequence: TGTGCCTGGAGTGTAGGGGGGTATGGCTACACCTTC.

In this sample, this clone turned up once. J is TRBJ1-2 and V is TRBV2; possibly TRBD1 for D (6 bases). Trimming removed 5 bases at V and 6 bases at J, with 19 bases between. CDR1 SNHLY and CDR2 FYNNEI come from the germline V gene. CDR3 length: 15 amino acids. CDR3 DNA: TGTGCCAGCAGTAAACAGGGAACTTGGATCGATGGCTACACCTTC. Its protein is CASSKQGTWIDGYTF.

The chain recombines TRBV27 with TRBJ1-5; D remains unclear. CDR3 length: 12 residues. CDR1 and CDR2 from the germline V gene are MNHEY and SMNVEV (reference sequence). V lost 3 bases, J lost 6 bases, and 6 bases lay in between. CDR3 in DNA: TGTGCCAGCAGTTTTGTGGGTCAGCCCCAGCATTTT. This sequence encodes CASSFVGQPQHF.

The V call is TRBV18, the J call TRBJ1-1, with D unclear. Deletions cut 7 bases from V and 2 bases from J, with 14 bases between. Germline V gives CDR1 KGHSH, CDR2 LQKENI. The CDR3 consists of 14 residues. The CDR3 DNA is TGTGCCAGCTTTAACGGGTCCCTCAACACTGAAGCTTTCTTT. Its translation is CASFNGSLNTEAFF. Complete variable domain (other parts from reference TRBV18 and TRBJ1-1): NAGVMQNPRHLVRRRGQEARLRCSPMKGHSHVYWYRQLPEEGLKFMVYLQKENIIDESGMPKERFSAEFPKEGPSILRIQQVVRGDSAAYFCASFNGSLNTEAFFGQGTRLTVV.

The rearrangement uses TRBV4-3 and TRBJ2-3; D perhaps matches TRBD2 (7 bases). The CDR3 consists of 17 residues. Trimming cost V 0 bases and J 4 bases, with 17 bases left between them. Germline CDR1 LGHNA, CDR2 YSLEER. CDR3 nucleotides: TGCGCCAGCAGCCAAGAGAGCGTGGGGGGGGCCGCAGATACGCAGTATTTT. Translated: CASSQESVGGAADTQYF.

The J gene is TRBJ1-1, the V gene TRBV11-3; no reliable D call. Trimming took 5 bases from V and 0 from J, leaving 13 bases between them. Per germline, CDR1 SGHNT and CDR2 YENEEA. The CDR3 consists of 15 residues. The CDR3 nucleotides read TGTGCCAGCAGCCTCCAACTCCAAATGAACACTGAAGCTTTCTTT. This gives the protein CASSLQLQMNTEAFF. The full variable domain, with the rest looked up from reference TRBV11-3 and TRBJ1-1, is EAGVVQSPRYKIIEKKQPVAFWCNPISGHNTLYWYLQNLGQGPELLIRYENEEAVDDSQLPKDRFSAERLKGVDSTLKIQPAELGDSAVYLCASSLQLQMNTEAFFGQGTRLTVV.

This chain joins TRBV4-1 and TRBJ1-4, with a weak D call TRBD1 (6 bases). V was cut by 1 base and J by 8 bases, with 14 bases left in between. This CDR3 region has 15 residues. The germline gives CDR1 MGHRA, CDR2 YSYEKL. The CDR3 spells CASSQGTGAGEKLFF. The CDR3 coding sequence is TGCGCCAGCAGCCAAGGTACGGGGGCAGGAGAAAAACTGTTTTTT.

The rearrangement links TRBV6-5 to TRBJ2-7; 11 nucleotides line up with TRBD1. V gave up 4 bases and J gave up 7 bases; unmatched junction bases: 12. There are 16 residues in the CDR3. Germline lookup yields CDR1 MNHEY and CDR2 SVGAGI. For the CDR3, the DNA is TGTGCCAGCAGTTCGTCCTCTGGACAGGGGGCTTGGGAGCAGTACTTC. Translation: CASSSSSGQGAWEQYF.

This clone was observed a single time. The chain has TRBV7-2 and TRBJ1-2; D call uncertain. Germline V gene data show CDR1 as SGHTA and CDR2 as FQGNSA. V lost 3 bases to trimming and J lost 4 bases, with 9 bases between them. The CDR3 sequence is 13 residues long. In DNA form, the CDR3 reads TGTGCCAGCAGCTTCCAGATTCTCTATGGCTACACCTTC. Its translation: CASSFQILYGYTF.